This T cell receptor beta chain comes out of a study of blood T cell repertoires in COVID-19. Study in general: Sites in the United States, Italy and Spain provided acute and convalescent COVID-19 samples.

CDR1 is SNHLY, CDR2 FYNNEI, per germline. The CDR3 contains 13 residues. The junction had 4 bases not matched to a gene; V was cut back by 7 bases and J by 4 bases. Per the authors' pipeline: Amplifying reference gene primers gave estimates of nucleated cell counts. Data came from immunoSEQ multiplex PCR; TCRdb stores just in-frame clones and leaves some out. V and J calls and clone size are as listed in that table; D and trimming were resolved from the DNA. The sample lists 290,000 or so clones, approximately 86% occurring once. The source material was peripheral blood. The sequence derives from a man between 65 and 85 years old with acute or convalescent COVID-19. J is TRBJ1-3 and V is TRBV2, with 7 bases matching TRBD1. The CDR3 DNA follows: TGTGCCAGCAAAAGGGACAGAGGAAACACCATATATTTT. It codes for CASKRDRGNTIYF.